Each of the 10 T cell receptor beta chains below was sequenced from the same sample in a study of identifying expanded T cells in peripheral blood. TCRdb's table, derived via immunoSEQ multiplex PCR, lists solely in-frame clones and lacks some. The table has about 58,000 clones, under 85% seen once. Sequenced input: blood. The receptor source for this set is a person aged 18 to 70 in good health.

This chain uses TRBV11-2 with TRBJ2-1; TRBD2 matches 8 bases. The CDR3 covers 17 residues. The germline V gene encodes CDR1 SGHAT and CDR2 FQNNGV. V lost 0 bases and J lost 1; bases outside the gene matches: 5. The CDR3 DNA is TGTGCCAGCAGCTTAGATCGGGGACTAGGGTCCTACAATGAGCAGTTCTTC. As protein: CASSLDRGLGSYNEQFF.

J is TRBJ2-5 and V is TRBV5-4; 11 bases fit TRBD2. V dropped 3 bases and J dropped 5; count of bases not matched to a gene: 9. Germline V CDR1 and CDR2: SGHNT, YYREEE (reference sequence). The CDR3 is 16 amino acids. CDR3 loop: CASSSGTSGSRETQYF. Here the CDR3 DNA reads TGTGCCAGCAGCTCCGGGACTAGCGGCTCACGGGAGACCCAGTACTTC.

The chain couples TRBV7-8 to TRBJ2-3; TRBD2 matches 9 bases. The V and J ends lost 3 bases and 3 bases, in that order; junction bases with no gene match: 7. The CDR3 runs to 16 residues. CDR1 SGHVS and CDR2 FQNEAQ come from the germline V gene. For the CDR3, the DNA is TGTGCCAGCAGCTTCCTGAGTAGCGGGGGAACAGATACGCAGTATTTT. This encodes CASSFLSSGGTDTQYF.

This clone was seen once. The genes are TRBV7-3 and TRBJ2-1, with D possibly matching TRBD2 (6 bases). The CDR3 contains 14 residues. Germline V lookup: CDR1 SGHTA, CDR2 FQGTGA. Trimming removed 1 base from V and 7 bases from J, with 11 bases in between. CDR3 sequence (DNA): TGTGCCAGCAGCTTAAGGGGGGTTACAAATGAGCAGTTCTTC. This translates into CASSLRGVTNEQFF.

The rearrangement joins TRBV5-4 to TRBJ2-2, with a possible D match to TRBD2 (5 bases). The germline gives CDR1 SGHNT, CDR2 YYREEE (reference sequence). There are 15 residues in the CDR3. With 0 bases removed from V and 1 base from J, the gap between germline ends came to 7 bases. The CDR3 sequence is CASSLARGNTGELFF. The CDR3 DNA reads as TGTGCCAGCAGCTTGGCCCGGGGGAACACCGGGGAGCTGTTTTTT.

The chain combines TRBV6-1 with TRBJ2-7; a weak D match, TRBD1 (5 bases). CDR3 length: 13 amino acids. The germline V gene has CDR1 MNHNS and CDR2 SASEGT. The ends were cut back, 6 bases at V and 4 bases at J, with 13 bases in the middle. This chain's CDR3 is CASSIDSQYEQYV. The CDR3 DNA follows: TGTGCCAGCAGCATCGACAGCCAATACGAGCAGTACGTC.

In nucleotides, the CDR3 is TGTGCCAGCCTATCGGGTACAGATACGCAGTATTTT. The encoded protein is CASLSGTDTQYF. The rearrangement joins TRBV6-5 to TRBJ2-3, with D uncertain. The germline V and J ends were trimmed by 8 bases and 3 bases, with 9 bases remaining between them. Germline CDR1 reads MNHEY; CDR2 reads SVGAGI. The CDR3 runs to 12 residues.

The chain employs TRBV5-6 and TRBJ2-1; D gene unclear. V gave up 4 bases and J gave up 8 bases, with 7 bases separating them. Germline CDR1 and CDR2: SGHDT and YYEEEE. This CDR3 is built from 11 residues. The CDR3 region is CASSLSYEQFF. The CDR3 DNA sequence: TGTGCCAGCAGCCTTAGCTATGAGCAGTTCTTC.

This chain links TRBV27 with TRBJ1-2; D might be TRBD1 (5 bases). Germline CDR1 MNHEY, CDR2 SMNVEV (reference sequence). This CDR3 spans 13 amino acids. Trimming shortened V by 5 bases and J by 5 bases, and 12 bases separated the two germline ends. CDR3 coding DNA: TGTGCCAGCAGTGCCTTCGGGGCTTATGGCTACACCTTC. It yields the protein CASSAFGAYGYTF.

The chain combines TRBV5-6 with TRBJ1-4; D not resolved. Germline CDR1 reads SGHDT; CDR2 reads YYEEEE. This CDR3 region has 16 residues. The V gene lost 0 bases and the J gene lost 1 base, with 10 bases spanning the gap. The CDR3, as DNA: TGTGCCAGCAGCTTGGTTGAGTTTGGAACTAATGAAAAACTGTTTTTT. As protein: CASSLVEFGTNEKLFF.